These 5 T cell receptor beta chains were sequenced from one sample in a study of blood T cell repertoires in COVID-19. Clones were sequenced by immunoSEQ multiplex PCR, and TCRdb holds only the in-frame ones, with some missing. The table includes 150,000 to 200,000 clones, around 84% detected once. Sequencing was performed on peripheral blood. These receptors all come from a human donor with acute or convalescent COVID-19. The donor label of this sample is uncertain.

This clone was detected once. V and J are TRBV5-6 and TRBJ1-5, with 8 bases that match TRBD1. Looked up from germline, CDR1 is SGHDT and CDR2 is YYEEEE. This CDR3 region has 16 residues. J gave up 7 bases and V 2 bases, and 11 bases lay outside the gene matches. The CDR3 spells CASSFRPGQVGQPQHF. For the CDR3, the DNA is TGTGCCAGCAGCTTCCGGCCGGGACAGGTGGGGCAGCCCCAGCATTTT.

CDR3 residues: CAWSPVGQGRSEAFF. CDR3 in DNA: TGTGCCTGGAGCCCAGTGGGACAGGGCCGATCTGAAGCTTTCTTT. The chain employs TRBV30 and TRBJ1-1, with TRBD1 matching over 9 bases. This CDR3 is built from 15 residues. After removal of 3 bases from V and 6 bases from J, the junction contained 11 bases not matched to a gene. The germline V gene encodes CDR1 GTSNPN and CDR2 SVGIG (reference sequence).

The rearrangement joins TRBV5-6 to TRBJ2-7; a possible D gene is TRBD2 (5 bases). Germline loops: CDR1 SGHDT, CDR2 YYEEEE. The germline V and J ends were trimmed by 3 bases and 5 bases, with 6 bases remaining between them. The CDR3 length is 11 residues. The CDR3 DNA is TGTGCCAGCAGCTGGGGAGACGAGCAGTACTTC. Amino acids: CASSWGDEQYF. The complete variable domain, with remaining parts taken from reference TRBV5-6 and TRBJ2-7, reads DAGVTQSPTHLIKTRGQQVTLRCSPKSGHDTVSWYQQALGQGPQFIFQYYEEEERQRGNFPDRFSGHQFPNYSSELNVNALLLGDSALYLCASSWGDEQYFGPGTRLTVT.

The rearrangement joins TRBV12-1 to TRBJ2-3; TRBD2, the table's D call, was not compared with the DNA. TRBV12-1 is noted as a pseudogene. This CDR3 is built from 22 residues. DNA for the CDR3: TGTGCCAGCAGCCCTCATACAACGGGACTAGCGGTAACTCGGACCCCCACAGATACGCAGTATTTT. Translated: CASSPHTTGLAVTRTPTDTQYF.

This clone was recorded only once. The genes are TRBV12-5 and TRBJ2-7, with D tentatively TRBD2 (5 bases). The germline V gene has CDR1 LGHNT and CDR2 FRNRAP. With 0 bases removed from V and 5 bases from J, the gap between germline ends came to 17 bases. There are 16 residues in the CDR3. Here the CDR3 reads CASGLVSSGIHHEQYF. DNA of the CDR3: TGTGCTAGTGGTTTGGTTTCATCCGGGATTCATCACGAGCAGTACTTC.